The next 27 T cell receptor beta chains were all read from a single sample in a study of blood T cell repertoires in COVID-19. TCRdb's copy holds only in-frame clones and misses some; the assay was immunoSEQ multiplex PCR. The sample yields about 340,000 clones, about 83% seen once. The sample taken for sequencing was peripheral blood. Every receptor here comes from a man younger than 45 with active or convalescent COVID-19.

V is TRBV10-3 and J is TRBJ1-2, with D hard to call. The CDR3 covers 15 residues. Trimming shortened V by 1 base and J by 0 bases, and 9 bases separated the two germline ends. Germline V gene sequence: CDR1 ENHRY, CDR2 SYGVKD. CDR3: CAISELKDTNYGYTF. The CDR3 coding sequence is TGTGCCATCAGTGAGTTGAAAGACACTAACTATGGCTACACCTTC.

V gene TRBV28 combines with J gene TRBJ1-4; weak D call: TRBD1 (6 bases). CDR3 length equals 15 residues. CDR1 and CDR2 (germline): MDHEN, SYDVKM. V was trimmed by 5 bases and J by 0 bases, leaving 10 bases between them. CDR3 coding DNA: TGTGCCAGCAGTCTGTGGACAGCAACTAATGAAAAACTGTTTTTT. As protein: CASSLWTATNEKLFF.

The chain uses TRBV30 and TRBJ1-1; D call uncertain. The CDR3 contains 11 residues. V gave up 4 bases and J gave up 3 bases, with 6 bases separating them. Germline V lookup: CDR1 GTSNPN, CDR2 SVGIG (reference sequence). The CDR3 DNA sequence: TGTGCCTGGAATCGGGACACTGAAGCTTTCTTT. Translating it yields CAWNRDTEAFF.

The rearrangement links TRBV6-2 or TRBV6-3 to TRBJ2-7, with D unclear. From germline, CDR1 is MNHEY and CDR2 SVGEGT. Trimming shortened V by 2 bases and J by 3 bases, and 8 bases separated the two germline ends. This CDR3 spans 13 amino acids. The CDR3 here is CASSYPHGYEQYF. The CDR3 bases are TGTGCCAGCAGTTACCCACATGGCTACGAGCAGTACTTC.

J is TRBJ2-7 and V is TRBV21-1; TRBD1 was called by the table and not checked on the DNA. TRBV21-1 constitutes a pseudogene. This CDR3 has 17 amino acids. CDR3 protein: CASSKESQGLRGYEQYF. The CDR3 DNA sequence: TGTGCCAGCAGCAAAGAATCTCAGGGGTTAAGGGGCTACGAGCAGTACTTC.

The gene calls are TRBV4-3 and TRBJ2-1; 8 nucleotides agree with TRBD2. Trimming cost V 0 bases and J 8 bases; bases outside gene matches: 9. Germline CDR1 reads LGHNA; CDR2 reads YSLEER. The CDR3 runs 16 residues. The CDR3 coding sequence is TGCGCCAGCAGCCAAGAAATGACGGGAGGGCCAGATGAGCAGTTCTTC. Its translation is CASSQEMTGGPDEQFF.

The CDR3 region has the DNA TGTGCCAGCAGTTTCCCGGGACTAGCGACCTACGAGCAGTACTTC. This sequence encodes CASSFPGLATYEQYF. This chain links TRBV28 with TRBJ2-7, with 10 positions matching TRBD2. The CDR3 sequence is 15 residues long. From germline, CDR1 is MDHEN and CDR2 SYDVKM. Unmatched junction bases numbered 4, after V lost 3 bases and J lost 2 bases. Full variable domain (outside the CDR3, taken from reference TRBV28 and TRBJ2-7): DVKVTQSSRYLVKRTGEKVFLECVQDMDHENMFWYRQDPGLGLRLIYFSYDVKMKEKGDIPEGYSVSREKKERFSLILESASTNQTSMYLCASSFPGLATYEQYFGPGTRLTVT.

This chain links TRBV4-1 with TRBJ1-6, with a weak D call TRBD1 (5 bases). V was trimmed by 2 bases and J by 13 bases, leaving 18 bases between them. The CDR3 consists of 15 residues. Germline CDR1 MGHRA, CDR2 YSYEKL. CDR3 DNA sequence: TGCGCCAGCAGCCAAACCCCGGGTGGGGGGAGGCCCCTCCACTTT. Residues: CASSQTPGGGRPLHF.

V usage is TRBV28 and J usage is TRBJ1-1; 8 bases are shared with TRBD1. V lost 9 bases and J lost 7; bases outside the gene matches: 19. Germline V gene sequence: CDR1 MDHEN, CDR2 SYDVKM. The CDR3 sequence is 16 residues long. The CDR3 coding sequence is TGTGCCAGTCCGCTCCGATTGACAGGGGTAATTAGTGAAGCTTTCTTT. Protein sequence: CASPLRLTGVISEAFF.

The genes are TRBV18 and TRBJ2-2; D is unclear. The CDR3 has 13 residues. V was cut by 6 bases and J by 6 bases, with 11 bases left in between. Germline CDR1 and CDR2: KGHSH and LQKENI. The chain's CDR3 is CASSPTIAGELFF. The CDR3 nucleotides are TGTGCCAGCTCTCCTACTATAGCCGGGGAGCTGTTTTTT.

This clone was picked up one time. The J gene is TRBJ2-5, the V gene TRBV5-1, with 7 bases that match TRBD1. Per germline, CDR1 SGHRS and CDR2 YFSETQ. Germline trimming cut 0 bases from V and 4 bases from J; bases unmatched to any gene: 9. This CDR3 contains 16 residues. CDR3 nucleotide sequence: TGCGCCAGCAGCTTGGAGACAGGGTCCGGCCGAGAGACCCAGTACTTC. It yields the protein CASSLETGSGRETQYF. Filled out from reference TRBV5-1 and TRBJ2-5, the complete variable domain reads KAGVTQTPRYLIKTRGQQVTLSCSPISGHRSVSWYQQTPGQGLQFLFEYFSETQRNKGNFPGRFSGRQFSNSRSEMNVSTLELGDSALYLCASSLETGSGRETQYFGPGTRLLVL.

V gene TRBV18 combines with J gene TRBJ1-4; TRBD1 matches at 7 bases. The CDR3 has 14 residues. V dropped 4 bases and J dropped 6; count of bases not matched to a gene: 5. Looked up from germline, CDR1 is KGHSH and CDR2 is LQKENI. The CDR3 loop is CASSRSGGDEKLFF. The CDR3 DNA is TGTGCCAGCTCACGGTCAGGGGGTGATGAAAAACTGTTTTTT.

The genes are TRBV2 and TRBJ1-5, with TRBD1 matching over 10 bases. CDR1 and CDR2 (germline): SNHLY, FYNNEI. V shed 4 bases and J 2 bases; nucleotides not matched to a gene: 5. The CDR3 consists of 16 residues. CDR3 region: CASSARTGGRNQPQHF. The DNA for the CDR3 is TGTGCCAGCAGTGCCCGGACAGGGGGACGCAATCAGCCCCAGCATTTT. Based on the CDR3 plus reference TRBV2 and TRBJ1-5, the full variable domain is EPEVTQTPSHQVTQMGQEVILRCVPISNHLYFYWYRQILGQKVEFLVSFYNNEISEKSEIFDDQFSVERPDGSNFTLKIRSTKLEDSAMYFCASSARTGGRNQPQHFGDGTRLSIL.

The chain carries TRBV5-1 and TRBJ2-7; 9 positions agree with TRBD1. The junction had 5 bases not matched to a gene; V was cut back by 3 bases and J by 7 bases. In germline, CDR1 is SGHRS, CDR2 YFSETQ. The length of the CDR3 is 13 residues. The CDR3: CASSSTGGWEQYF. The CDR3 nucleotides are TGCGCCAGCAGCTCTACAGGGGGCTGGGAGCAGTACTTC.

In regard to this clone: Other nucleotide sequences from this sample produce the same CDR3. The genes are TRBV12-3 or TRBV12-4 and TRBJ1-3; no reliable D call. Trimming removed 5 bases from V and 0 bases from J, with 5 bases in between. This CDR3 spans 13 amino acids. Here the CDR3 reads CASSLSSGNTIYF. The CDR3 DNA follows: TGTGCCAGCAGTCTGAGCTCTGGAAACACCATATATTTT.

The rearrangement links TRBV6-2 or TRBV6-3 to TRBJ1-3; the D gene is possibly TRBD1 (5 bases). The CDR3 covers 20 residues. Germline V gives CDR1 MNHEY, CDR2 SVGEGT. V dropped 1 base and J dropped 1 base, with 23 bases sitting between them. For the CDR3, the DNA is TGTGCCAGCAGTTACTTTCCCCCCGGGACTAAGATTTTATCTGGAAACACCATATATTTT. This gives the protein CASSYFPPGTKILSGNTIYF.

This chain's CDR3 is CASSLGAGLHTEAFF. The CDR3 nucleotides read TGTGCCAGCAGCTTGGGGGCAGGACTCCACACTGAAGCTTTCTTT. The V and J genes are TRBV7-9 and TRBJ1-1, with a tentative D call TRBD1 (6 bases). The V end was cut by 3 bases, the J end by 3 bases, with 14 bases between. The CDR3 runs to 15 residues. Germline CDR1 and CDR2: SEHNR and FQNEAQ (reference sequence).

This clone came up a few times. The chain uses TRBV4-1 and TRBJ1-5; D remains ambiguous. This CDR3 is built from 16 residues. Trimming removed 4 bases from V and 0 bases from J, with 13 bases in between. Germline V gene lookup returns CDR1 MGHRA and CDR2 YSYEKL. The CDR3 nucleotides are TGCGCCAGCAGCCTTCGGGGAGGCCTTAGCAATCAGCCCCAGCATTTT. Protein product: CASSLRGGLSNQPQHF.

J is TRBJ2-1 and V is TRBV11-2; D call uncertain. Germline values: CDR1 SGHAT, CDR2 FQNNGV. The CDR3 spans 11 residues. V lost 5 bases to trimming and J lost 10 bases, with 9 bases between them. The CDR3 here is CASSPAGEQFF. CDR3 DNA: TGTGCCAGCAGCCCGGCCGGGGAGCAGTTCTTC.

The chain recombines TRBV6-4 with TRBJ2-1; 11 bases are shared with TRBD2. J was trimmed by 5 bases and V by 3 bases; bases with no gene match: 3. Germline CDR1 MRHNA, CDR2 SNTAGT. This CDR3 contains 15 residues. CDR3 amino acids: CASSEGTSGNNEQFF. The DNA of the CDR3 is TGTGCCAGCAGTGAAGGGACTAGCGGAAACAATGAGCAGTTCTTC.

The table lists this clone with a few counts. The chain employs TRBV4-3 and TRBJ2-1; D ambiguous. The length of the CDR3 is 14 residues. Germline V gives CDR1 LGHNA, CDR2 YSLEER. The ends were cut back, 0 bases at V and 8 bases at J, with 11 bases in the middle. The CDR3 DNA reads TGCGCCAGCAGCCAAGAGTTGCGTATCGATGAGCAGTTCTTC. Translated: CASSQELRIDEQFF.

This clone was detected only a few times. Other DNA sequences in this specimen translate into the identical CDR3. The chain has TRBV20-1 and TRBJ1-2; no clear D gene. Germline CDR1 reads DFQATT; CDR2 reads SNEGSKA (reference sequence). The CDR3 sequence is 11 residues long. Trimming pared 6 bases from V and 6 bases from J, leaving 11 bases between. CDR3 nucleotide sequence: TGCAGTGCCTTAAAGGGAGATGGCTACACCTTC. Protein product: CSALKGDGYTF.

This chain joins TRBV6-2 or TRBV6-3 and TRBJ1-2; 9 bases are a match to TRBD1. The V segment lost 6 bases and the J segment 5 bases; nucleotides outside the gene matches: 4. The CDR3 covers 13 residues. Per germline, CDR1 MNHEY and CDR2 SVGEGT. CDR3 coding DNA: TGTGCCAGCAGCTCCGACAGGGGGTATGGCTACACCTTC. This translates into CASSSDRGYGYTF.

The J gene is TRBJ1-6, the V gene TRBV30, with D perhaps matching TRBD1 (6 bases). The CDR3 length is 13 residues. The germline CDR1 and CDR2 sequences are GTSNPN and SVGIG (reference sequence). V was cut by 3 bases and J by 7 bases, with 10 bases left in between. The CDR3 reads CAWRDSQNSPLHF. The CDR3 DNA reads TGTGCCTGGAGGGACAGCCAAAATTCACCCCTCCACTTT.

The gene calls are TRBV18 and TRBJ1-5; D not certain. Germline assignment: CDR1 KGHSH and CDR2 LQKENI. Trimming stripped 1 base from V and 4 bases from J, with 5 bases between. The CDR3 length is 13 residues. The CDR3 DNA is TGTGCCAGCTCACCACATCAAAATCAGCCCCAGCATTTT. Protein: CASSPHQNQPQHF.

The chain is built from TRBV5-4 and TRBJ1-1, with 8 nucleotides matching TRBD1. The germline CDR1 and CDR2 sequences are SGHNT and YYREEE (reference sequence). V trimming: 3 bases; J trimming: 3 bases; junction bases outside the gene matches: 7. There are 15 residues in the CDR3. The CDR3 DNA follows: TGTGCCAGCAGCTACCAGACAGGGGCGGACACTGAAGCTTTCTTT. Its protein is CASSYQTGADTEAFF.

This sequence joins TRBV7-9 and TRBJ2-1; 8 nucleotides align to TRBD2. The CDR3 consists of 15 residues. Germline V gene sequence: CDR1 SEHNR, CDR2 FQNEAQ (reference sequence). With V trimmed by 1 base and J by 7 bases, 6 bases remained unmatched. CDR3 in amino acids: CASSLGAGVENEQFF. In nucleotides, the CDR3 is TGTGCCAGCAGCTTAGGAGCGGGGGTGGAAAATGAGCAGTTCTTC.